This T cell receptor beta chain was recorded in a study of T cell responses to AZD1222 COVID-19 vaccine. Losses at the gene ends were 4 bases for V and 4 bases for J; bases not matched to a gene: 2. The germline V gene encodes CDR1 SGHRS and CDR2 YFSETQ. The CDR3 sequence is 14 residues long. The data were produced by immunoSEQ multiplex PCR, yet TCRdb's version contains in-frame clones alone and is incomplete. Here the sample spans approximately 140,000 clones, roughly 87% being singletons. A single count supports this clone. V is TRBV5-1 and J is TRBJ2-1; 10 positions agree with TRBD2. The specimen comprised peripheral blood, sampled on day 0 of AZD1222 vaccination. This TCR came from an adult in good health. CDR3 bases: TGCGCCAGCAGCCCGGGACTAGCGTACAATGAGCAGTTCTTC. It translates to CASSPGLAYNEQFF.